These 27 T cell receptor beta chains were all obtained from the same sample, sequenced in a study of cytomegalovirus exposure and HLA in healthy donors listed by TCRdb under 2017. Library creation used the immunoSEQ multiplex PCR assay. For the multiplex PCR, a mixture combining 60 forward primers for TCR Vbeta segments and 13 reverse primers for TCR Jbeta segments was used. Here the immuneACCESS table is served through TCRdb, limited to in-frame sequences with V and J called. Missing clones are a known gap in these copies; in checked studies unresolved V genes cover under half, and the rest lacks a known reason. The sample has about 200,000 clones on record, over 75% of them singletons. Clones ranked in the top ten supply less than 3% of the sample. The sequenced sample consisted of PBMCs. The receptors were sampled from a woman aged 25-40 years in good health and CMV-seronegative.

V usage is TRBV14 and J usage is TRBJ1-1; D is perhaps TRBD1 (6 bases). This CDR3 contains 14 residues. Trimming took off 0 bases at V and 11 bases at J, with 16 bases between the two ends. CDR1 is SGHDN and CDR2 is FVKESK in the germline V gene. DNA of the CDR3: TGTGCCAGCAGCCAAGATCAGCGGGGGCTGGGGGCTTTCTTT. Protein: CASSQDQRGLGAFF.

In its sample, this clone was seen a few times. The genes are TRBV7-9 and TRBJ1-1, with D unresolved. Germline V gene sequence: CDR1 SEHNR, CDR2 FQNEAQ (reference sequence). Trimming shortened V by 4 bases and J by 4 bases, and 13 bases separated the two germline ends. The CDR3 covers 14 residues. The CDR3 nucleotides are TGTGCCAGCAGCTCGGGTACTCGCGGCACTGAAGCTTTCTTT. Translating it yields CASSSGTRGTEAFF. Full variable domain (missing parts from reference TRBV7-9 and TRBJ1-1): DTGVSQNPRHKITKRGQNVTFRCDPISEHNRLYWYRQTLGQGPEFLTYFQNEAQLEKSRLLSDRFSAERPKGSFSTLEIQRTEQGDSAMYLCASSSGTRGTEAFFGQGTRLTVV.

This chain uses TRBV4-1 with TRBJ1-5; no firm D call. This CDR3 comprises 13 residues. Deletions cut 0 bases from V and 11 bases from J, with 11 bases between. From germline, CDR1 is MGHRA and CDR2 YSYEKL. CDR3 bases: TGCGCCAGCAGCCAAGATTCCGGGTTAGCCCAGCATTTT. As protein: CASSQDSGLAQHF.

This rearrangement joins TRBV11-2 to TRBJ1-2; 7 bases are a match to TRBD1. The J segment lost 3 bases and the V segment lost 5 bases, leaving 3 bases of the junction unmatched. The germline V gene has CDR1 SGHAT and CDR2 FQNNGV. The CDR3 consists of 13 residues. The CDR3 nucleotides read TGTGCCAGCAGCCCGGGGACAGACTATGGCTACACCTTC. Protein sequence: CASSPGTDYGYTF.

The chain joins TRBV6-4 to TRBJ2-2, with a tentative D call TRBD1 (6 bases). Germline values: CDR1 MRHNA, CDR2 SNTAGT. The CDR3 sequence is 14 residues long. Between the trimmed V and J ends, which lost 7 bases and 2 bases, there was a span of 11 bases. CDR3 protein: CASKRDTNTGELFF. DNA of the CDR3: TGTGCCAGCAAGAGGGACACCAACACCGGGGAGCTGTTTTTT.

The J gene is TRBJ1-2, the V gene TRBV14; 7 bases are a match to TRBD1. CDR1 and CDR2 from the germline V gene are SGHDN and FVKESK. CDR3 size: 16 residues. J was trimmed by 4 bases and V by 3 bases; bases with no gene match: 11. The CDR3 here is CASSQTTPGQTYGYTF. CDR3 coding DNA: TGTGCCAGCAGCCAGACTACGCCGGGACAGACCTATGGCTACACCTTC.

This clone has just a few counts. The chain joins TRBV6-1 to TRBJ2-7; a weak D match, TRBD2 (5 bases). Trimming took 4 bases from V and 2 from J, leaving 12 bases between them. This CDR3 comprises 14 residues. The V gene's germline CDR1 is MNHNS and CDR2 SASEGT. CDR3 DNA: TGTGCCAGCAGTGGACTTTACGGGACCTACGAGCAGTACTTC. Translation gives CASSGLYGTYEQYF.

This clone was recorded only once. One end of the junction varies from germline; a read error may be responsible. The J gene is TRBJ1-2, the V gene TRBV2, with 7 positions matching TRBD1. Germline-derived CDR1 and CDR2 are SNHLY and FYNNEI. The CDR3 extends over 13 amino acids. The CDR3 DNA is TGTGCCAGCAGTCCCGGGACAGCCTATGGCTACCCCTTC. Amino acid sequence: CASSPGTAYGYPF. The variable domain in full, with the rest retrieved from reference TRBV2 and TRBJ1-2, is EPEVTQTPSHQVTQMGQEVILRCVPISNHLYFYWYRQILGQKVEFLVSFYNNEISEKSEIFDDQFSVERPDGSNFTLKIRSTKLEDSAMYFCASSPGTAYGYPFGSGTRLTVV.

This sequence joins TRBV5-1 and TRBJ2-3; 16 bases are shared with TRBD2. Germline loops: CDR1 SGHRS, CDR2 YFSETQ. This CDR3 is 18 amino acids long. V trimming: 4 bases; J trimming: 4 bases; junction bases outside the gene matches: 9. The CDR3 loop is CASSLTGTSGGAPDTQYF. The CDR3 DNA reads as TGCGCCAGCAGCCTGACCGGGACTAGCGGGGGGGCCCCAGATACGCAGTATTTT.

The V call is TRBV4-2, the J call TRBJ2-5; 7 bases align to TRBD1. Germline values: CDR1 LGHNA, CDR2 YNFKEQ. The CDR3 runs 15 residues. Trimming removed 2 bases from V and 5 bases from J; junction bases left unmatched: 8. In DNA, the CDR3 is TGTGCCAGCAGCCAAATCAGGGGGTTTCGGGAGACCCAGTACTTC. It translates to CASSQIRGFRETQYF.

V is TRBV18 and J is TRBJ1-4, with unresolved D. CDR1 is KGHSH, CDR2 LQKENI, per germline. CDR3 length: 14 residues. V lost 1 base to trimming and J lost 5 bases, with 8 bases between them. The CDR3 DNA is TGTGCCAGCTCACCACTCAGTACGAATGAAAAACTGTTTTTT. This gives the protein CASSPLSTNEKLFF.

The rearrangement joins TRBV4-1 to TRBJ2-5; a weak D match, TRBD2 (5 bases). Germline V gene data show CDR1 as MGHRA and CDR2 as YSYEKL. The germline V and J ends were trimmed by 1 base and 5 bases, with 11 bases remaining between them. The CDR3 is 14 residues long. The DNA of the CDR3 is TGCGCCAGCAGCCAAGGGGGATGGGAGGAGACCCAGTACTTC. It yields the protein CASSQGGWEETQYF.

The chain links TRBV18 to TRBJ2-5; D perhaps matches TRBD1 (6 bases). V lost 3 bases, J lost 5 bases, and 16 bases lay in between. This CDR3 has 15 amino acids. Germline CDR1 is KGHSH and CDR2 is LQKENI. The CDR3 here is CASSPIYRVGETQYF. DNA of the CDR3: TGTGCCAGCTCACCCATTTACAGGGTTGGGGAGACCCAGTACTTC.

The J gene is TRBJ2-3, the V gene TRBV6-6; D may be TRBD2 (5 bases). CDR3 length: 16 amino acids. The germline gives CDR1 MNHNY, CDR2 SVGAGI (reference sequence). V gave up 6 bases and J gave up 1 base, with 17 bases separating them. The CDR3 nucleotides read TGTGCCAGCAGACTGACGGGGAGTATGGGCACAGATACGCAGTATTTT. Translation: CASRLTGSMGTDTQYF.

This clone was detected a few times. V usage is TRBV6-1 and J usage is TRBJ1-5, with TRBD1 matching over 9 bases. The germline CDR1 and CDR2 sequences are MNHNS and SASEGT. The junction had 2 bases not matched to a gene; V was cut back by 6 bases and J by 5 bases. The CDR3 extends over 13 amino acids. CDR3 amino acids: CASSGTGHQPQHF. The DNA for the CDR3 is TGTGCCAGCAGCGGGACAGGGCATCAGCCCCAGCATTTT.

The V call is TRBV9, the J call TRBJ1-6, with TRBD1 identical over 12 bases. Germline CDR1 is SGDLS and CDR2 is YYNGEE. Trimming cost V 4 bases and J 10 bases; bases outside gene matches: 6. This CDR3 region has 15 residues. DNA of the CDR3: TGTGCCAGCAGCTCCCGGGACAGGGGGCAATCACCCCTCCACTTT. Translated: CASSSRDRGQSPLHF.

The V call is TRBV30, the J call TRBJ1-2; a weak D match, TRBD1 (6 bases). Germline V gene lookup returns CDR1 GTSNPN and CDR2 SVGIG (reference sequence). V shed 4 bases and J shed 4 bases, with 19 bases lying between them. This CDR3 contains 15 residues. CDR3 nucleotide sequence: TGTGCCTGGAATGGGAATTGGGGGCCGACCTATGGCTACACCTTC. Translated: CAWNGNWGPTYGYTF.

The gene calls are TRBV15 and TRBJ2-5; weak D call: TRBD1 (6 bases). V was pared by 8 bases and J by 4 bases, with 20 bases between. The V gene's germline CDR1 is LNHNV and CDR2 YYDKDF (reference sequence). This CDR3 comprises 15 residues. The CDR3 is CATSRSNRAVETQYF. In DNA form, the CDR3 reads TGTGCCACCTCGCGCAGTAACAGGGCCGTAGAGACCCAGTACTTC.

The chain employs TRBV2 and TRBJ1-6; 8 bases agree with TRBD1. This CDR3 has 16 residues. Per the germline V gene, CDR1 is SNHLY and CDR2 is FYNNEI. After removal of 5 bases from V and 0 bases from J, the junction contained 3 bases not matched to a gene. The CDR3: CASSRQGSSYNSPLHF. As DNA, the CDR3 is TGTGCCAGCAGTCGACAGGGGAGCTCCTATAATTCACCCCTCCACTTT.

This clone appeared a few times. The chain recombines TRBV28 with TRBJ1-1; D is possibly TRBD1 (6 bases). Germline V gene lookup returns CDR1 MDHEN and CDR2 SYDVKM. Trimming shortened V by 4 bases and J by 10 bases, and 16 bases separated the two germline ends. This CDR3 comprises 13 residues. The DNA for the CDR3 is TGTGCCAGCAGTTCCAGGGGACGTAGAACAGCTTTCTTT. It translates to CASSSRGRRTAFF.

The chain joins TRBV29-1 to TRBJ1-2, with D possibly being TRBD1 (5 bases). CDR1 and CDR2 from the germline V gene are SQVTM and ANQGSEA. Trimming took 6 bases from V and 4 from J, leaving 9 bases between them. CDR3 length: 11 residues. The CDR3 DNA reads TGCAGCGTGGCTGACAGCTATGGCTACACCTTC. This gives the protein CSVADSYGYTF. Full variable domain (remainder filled in from reference TRBV29-1 and TRBJ1-2): SAVISQKPSRDICQRGTSLTIQCQVDSQVTMMFWYRQQPGQSLTLIATANQGSEATYESGFVIDKFPISRPNLTFSTLTVSNMSPEDSSIYLCSVADSYGYTFGSGTRLTVV.

The chain has TRBV11-3 and TRBJ1-2; 7 bases agree with TRBD1. V was pared by 4 bases and J by 6 bases, with 5 bases of the junction left unmatched. Germline lookup yields CDR1 SGHNT and CDR2 YENEEA. The CDR3 contains 13 residues. CDR3 amino acids: CASSSKGADGYTF. The DNA of the CDR3 is TGTGCCAGCAGCTCTAAGGGGGCGGATGGCTACACCTTC.

This sequence joins TRBV5-1 and TRBJ2-7; TRBD2 agrees at 15 bases. The CDR3 loop spans 15 amino acids. The V gene end was trimmed by 4 bases and the J gene end by 5 bases; junction bases not matched to a gene: 4. CDR1 is SGHRS, CDR2 YFSETQ, per germline. This CDR3 reads CASSPGLAGGNEQYF. The CDR3 DNA reads TGCGCCAGCAGCCCGGGACTAGCGGGAGGAAACGAGCAGTACTTC.

This rearrangement joins TRBV7-9 to TRBJ2-7, with D uncertain. Germline-derived CDR1 and CDR2 are SEHNR and FQNEAQ (reference sequence). The CDR3 length is 13 residues. Between the trimmed V and J ends, which lost 6 bases and 6 bases, there was a span of 15 bases. The CDR3 DNA reads TGTGCCAGCAGGGATATTGGGCCCCGCGAGCAGTACTTC. Translated: CASRDIGPREQYF.

The V call is TRBV5-4, the J call TRBJ1-2; 12 bases map to TRBD1. The CDR3 has 14 residues. Per the germline V gene, CDR1 is SGHNT and CDR2 is YYREEE (reference sequence). Trimming took 4 bases from V and 7 from J; bases not matched to a gene: 5. Here the CDR3 DNA reads TGTGCCAGCAGCCAGGGACAGGGGGCAGGTGGCTACACCTTC. Residues: CASSQGQGAGGYTF.

The chain's CDR3 is CASSFDRGPTEAFF. The DNA of the CDR3 is TGCGCCAGCAGCTTTGACAGGGGGCCCACTGAAGCTTTCTTT. V is TRBV5-1 and J is TRBJ1-1; the match to TRBD1 covers 10 bases. There are 14 residues in the CDR3. Looked up from germline, CDR1 is SGHRS and CDR2 is YFSETQ. The junction had 2 bases not matched to a gene; V was cut back by 2 bases and J by 4 bases.

This clone was counted a few times. J is TRBJ2-1 and V is TRBV14; D may be TRBD2 (6 bases). The V end lost 4 bases, the J end lost 0 bases, and 10 bases lay between the germline ends. The CDR3 covers 15 residues. Germline loops: CDR1 SGHDN, CDR2 FVKESK. The CDR3 loop reads CASSLIGGSYNEQFF. The CDR3 coding sequence is TGTGCCAGCAGCCTCATCGGGGGCTCCTACAATGAGCAGTTCTTC.